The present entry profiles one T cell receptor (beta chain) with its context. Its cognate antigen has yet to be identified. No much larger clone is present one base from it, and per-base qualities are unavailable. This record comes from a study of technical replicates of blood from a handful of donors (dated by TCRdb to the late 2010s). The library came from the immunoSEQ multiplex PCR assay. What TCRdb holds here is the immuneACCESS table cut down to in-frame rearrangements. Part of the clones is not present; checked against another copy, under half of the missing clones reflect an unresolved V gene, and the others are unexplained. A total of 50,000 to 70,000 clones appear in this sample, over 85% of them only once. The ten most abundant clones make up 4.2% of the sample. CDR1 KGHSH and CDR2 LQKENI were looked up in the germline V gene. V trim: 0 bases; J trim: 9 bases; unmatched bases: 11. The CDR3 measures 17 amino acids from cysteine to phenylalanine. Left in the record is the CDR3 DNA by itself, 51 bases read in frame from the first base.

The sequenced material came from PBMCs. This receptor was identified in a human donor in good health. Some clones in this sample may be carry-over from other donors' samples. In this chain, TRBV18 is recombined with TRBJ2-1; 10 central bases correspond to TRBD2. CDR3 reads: CASSPPVVASGSGEQFF. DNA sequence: TGTGCCAGCTCACCACCGGTAGTGGCTAGCGGGAGTGGTGAGCAGTTCTTC.